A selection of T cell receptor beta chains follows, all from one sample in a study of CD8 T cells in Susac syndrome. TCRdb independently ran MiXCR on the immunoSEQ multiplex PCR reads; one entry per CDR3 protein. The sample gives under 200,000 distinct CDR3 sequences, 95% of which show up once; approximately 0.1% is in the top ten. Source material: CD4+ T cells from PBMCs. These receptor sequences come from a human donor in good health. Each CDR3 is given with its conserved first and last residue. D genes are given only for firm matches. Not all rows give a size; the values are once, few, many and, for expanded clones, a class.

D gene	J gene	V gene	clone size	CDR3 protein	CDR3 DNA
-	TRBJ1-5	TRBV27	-	CASSLWGSGTKDQPQHF	TGTGCCAGCAGTTTATGGGGTTCGGGGACAAAAGATCAGCCCCAGCATTTT
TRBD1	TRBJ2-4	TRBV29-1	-	CSVRGGGDSLAKNIQYF	TGCAGCGTTCGAGGGGGCGGAGACAGTCTAGCCAAAAACATTCAGTACTTC
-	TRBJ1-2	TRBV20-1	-	CSARDRRGSYGYTF	TGCAGTGCTAGAGATCGCAGGGGCAGCTATGGCTACACCTTC
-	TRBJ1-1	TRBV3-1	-	CASSQPGRMNTEAFF	TGTGCCAGCAGCCAACCCGGACGGATGAACACTGAAGCTTTCTTT
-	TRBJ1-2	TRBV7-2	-	CASSLFRADSGYTF	TGTGCCAGCAGCTTATTCAGGGCCGACTCCGGCTACACCTTC
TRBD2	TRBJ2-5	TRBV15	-	CATSRSTSGGAETQYF	TGTGCCACCAGCAGATCAACTAGCGGGGGGGCGGAGACCCAGTACTTC
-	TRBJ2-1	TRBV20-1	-	CSATTHPSWNEQFF	TGCAGTGCTACCACCCACCCTAGCTGGAATGAGCAGTTCTTC
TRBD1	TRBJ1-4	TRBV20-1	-	CSVSLDRGTNEKLFF	TGCAGTGTGTCGTTGGACAGGGGAACTAATGAAAAACTGTTTTTT
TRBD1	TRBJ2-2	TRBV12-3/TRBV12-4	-	CASSLGTGLDTGELFF	TGTGCCAGCAGTTTAGGGACAGGGCTCGACACCGGGGAGCTGTTTTTT
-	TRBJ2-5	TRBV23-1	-	CASTGGQAQETQYF	TGCGCCAGCACGGGGGGACAGGCTCAAGAGACCCAGTACTTC
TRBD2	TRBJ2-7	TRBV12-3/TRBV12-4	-	CASRALAGGPYEQYF	TGTGCCAGCAGGGCACTAGCGGGGGGGCCCTACGAGCAGTACTTC
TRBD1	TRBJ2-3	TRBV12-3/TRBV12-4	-	CASTRDRGADTQYF	TGTGCCAGCACCCGGGACAGGGGAGCAGATACGCAGTATTTT
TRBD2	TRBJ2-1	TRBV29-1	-	CSVLGTSVNNEQFF	TGCAGCGTTCTAGGGACTAGCGTCAACAATGAGCAGTTCTTC
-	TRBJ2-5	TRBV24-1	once	CATSDWGMRETQYF	TGTGCCACCAGTGATTGGGGGATGAGGGAGACCCAGTACTTC
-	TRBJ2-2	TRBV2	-	CASSEGVRFAGELFF	TGTGCCAGCAGTGAAGGGGTGCGATTCGCCGGGGAGCTGTTTTTT
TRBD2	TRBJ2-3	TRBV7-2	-	CASSLPGGGDTQYF	TGTGCCAGCAGTCTGCCTGGCGGGGGTGATACGCAGTATTTT
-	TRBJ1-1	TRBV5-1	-	CASSLAGLTSNTEAFF	TGCGCCAGCAGCTTGGCAGGTCTAACCTCGAACACTGAAGCTTTCTTT
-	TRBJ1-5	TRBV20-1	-	CSARGVGRTTNQPQHF	TGCAGTGCTAGGGGGGTAGGGCGGACTACCAATCAGCCCCAGCATTTT
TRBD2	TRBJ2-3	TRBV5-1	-	CASKNWLAGARGGDTQYF	TGCGCCAGCAAAAATTGGCTAGCGGGAGCCCGGGGTGGAGATACGCAGTATTTT
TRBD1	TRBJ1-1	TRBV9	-	CASGQGLNTEAFF	TGTGCCAGCGGACAGGGCCTGAACACCGAAGCTTTCTTT
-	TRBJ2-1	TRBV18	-	CASSPPEGSYNEQFF	TGTGCCAGCTCACCACCTGAGGGGTCCTACAATGAGCAGTTCTTC
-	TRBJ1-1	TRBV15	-	CATRSSYMNTEAFF	TGTGCCACCCGGAGTAGCTACATGAACACTGAAGCTTTCTTT
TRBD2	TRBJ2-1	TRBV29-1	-	CSVEETSGDNEQFF	TGCAGCGTTGAAGAGACTAGCGGGGACAATGAGCAGTTCTTC
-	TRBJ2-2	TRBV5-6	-	CASSRRGELFF	TGTGCCAGCAGCCGGAGGGGGGAGCTGTTTTTT
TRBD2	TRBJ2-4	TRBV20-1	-	CSAKVAGGVSDIQYF	TGCAGTGCCAAGGTGGCGGGGGGCGTGAGTGACATTCAGTACTTC
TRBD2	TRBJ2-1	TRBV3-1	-	CASSLTSGGGNEQFF	TGTGCCAGCAGCCTGACTAGCGGGGGCGGGAATGAGCAGTTCTTC
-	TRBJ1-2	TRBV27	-	CASSFQAGNGYTF	TGTGCCAGCAGTTTCCAGGCTGGGAATGGCTACACCTTC
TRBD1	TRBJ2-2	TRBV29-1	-	CSVNRQGAGELFF	TGCAGCGTTAACCGACAGGGAGCCGGGGAGCTGTTTTTT
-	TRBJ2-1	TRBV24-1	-	CATSESRTPPNNEQFF	TGTGCCACCAGTGAATCAAGGACCCCCCCGAACAATGAGCAGTTCTTC
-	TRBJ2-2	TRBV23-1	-	CASSPHPDFPPNTGELFF	TGCGCCAGCAGTCCCCACCCGGACTTTCCCCCCAACACCGGGGAGCTGTTTTTT
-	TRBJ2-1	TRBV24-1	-	CATSDHGLADYNEQFF	TGTGCCACCAGTGATCACGGGTTAGCGGATTACAATGAGCAGTTCTTC
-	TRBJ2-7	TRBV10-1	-	CASSPGALFYEQYF	TGCGCCAGCAGTCCGGGGGCCCTGTTCTACGAGCAGTACTTC
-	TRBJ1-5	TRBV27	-	CASSPEVWGNQPQHF	TGTGCCAGCAGTCCGGAAGTATGGGGTAATCAGCCCCAGCATTTT
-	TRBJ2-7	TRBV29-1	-	CSAPGLHSYEQYF	TGCAGCGCACCGGGACTTCACTCCTACGAGCAGTACTTC
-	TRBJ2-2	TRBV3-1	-	CASSQVFFAITGELFF	TGTGCCAGCAGCCAAGTTTTCTTCGCTATCACCGGGGAGCTGTTTTTT
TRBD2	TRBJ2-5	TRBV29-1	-	CSAPQLAGGETQYF	TGCAGCGCCCCTCAACTAGCGGGGGGAGAGACCCAGTACTTC
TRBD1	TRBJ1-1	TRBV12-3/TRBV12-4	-	CASKGASWTEAFF	TGTGCCAGCAAGGGGGCGAGTTGGACTGAAGCTTTCTTT
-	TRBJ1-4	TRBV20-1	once	CSARRGLTNEKLFF	TGCAGTGCTAGAAGGGGTCTAACTAATGAAAAACTGTTTTTT
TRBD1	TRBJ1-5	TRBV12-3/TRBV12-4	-	CASSPSDRLNQPQHF	TGTGCCAGCAGTCCATCGGACAGGCTCAATCAGCCCCAGCATTTT
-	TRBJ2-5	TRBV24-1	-	CATSVGGNQETQYF	TGTGCCACCAGTGTCGGAGGAAACCAAGAGACCCAGTACTTC
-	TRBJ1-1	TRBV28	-	CASSLISLPPEAFF	TGTGCCAGCAGTTTAATATCTCTACCTCCTGAAGCTTTCTTT
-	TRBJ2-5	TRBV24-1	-	CATRREGQETQYF	TGTGCCACCAGACGGGAAGGGCAAGAGACCCAGTACTTC
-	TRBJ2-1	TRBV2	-	CASTSRGPYNEQFF	TGTGCCAGCACGTCCCGGGGACCCTACAATGAGCAGTTCTTC
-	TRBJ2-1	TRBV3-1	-	CASSPEGDPRIHEQFF	TGTGCCAGCAGCCCTGAAGGTGACCCGCGGATCCATGAGCAGTTCTTC
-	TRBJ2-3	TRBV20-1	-	CSASIADTQYF	TGCAGTGCTAGTATTGCAGATACGCAGTATTTT
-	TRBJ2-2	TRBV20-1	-	CSAGLTYSTGELFF	TGCAGTGCGGGGTTGACATATTCCACCGGGGAGCTGTTTTTT
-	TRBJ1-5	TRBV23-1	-	CASSQSSRHSNQPQHF	TGCGCCAGCAGTCAATCCTCACGGCATAGCAATCAGCCCCAGCATTTT
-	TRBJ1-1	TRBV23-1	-	CASRETEAFF	TGCGCCAGCAGGGAGACTGAAGCTTTCTTT
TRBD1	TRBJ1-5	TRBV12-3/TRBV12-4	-	CASKGQPNQPQHF	TGTGCCAGCAAGGGACAGCCTAATCAGCCCCAGCATTTT
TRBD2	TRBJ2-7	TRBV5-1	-	CASSSKDLAGGSSYEQYF	TGCGCCAGCAGCTCAAAAGACCTAGCGGGGGGGAGCTCCTACGAGCAGTACTTC
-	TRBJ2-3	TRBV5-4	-	CASSLTLTDTQYF	TGTGCCAGCAGCTTGACACTTACAGATACGCAGTATTTT
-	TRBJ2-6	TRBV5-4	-	CASSFRISGANVLTF	TGTGCCAGCAGCTTTCGGATCTCTGGGGCCAACGTCCTGACTTTC
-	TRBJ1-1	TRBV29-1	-	CSVERQSEAFF	TGCAGCGTTGAGCGGCAGTCTGAAGCTTTCTTT
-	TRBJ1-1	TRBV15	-	CATSRVQNTEAFF	TGTGCCACCAGCAGAGTTCAGAACACTGAAGCTTTCTTT